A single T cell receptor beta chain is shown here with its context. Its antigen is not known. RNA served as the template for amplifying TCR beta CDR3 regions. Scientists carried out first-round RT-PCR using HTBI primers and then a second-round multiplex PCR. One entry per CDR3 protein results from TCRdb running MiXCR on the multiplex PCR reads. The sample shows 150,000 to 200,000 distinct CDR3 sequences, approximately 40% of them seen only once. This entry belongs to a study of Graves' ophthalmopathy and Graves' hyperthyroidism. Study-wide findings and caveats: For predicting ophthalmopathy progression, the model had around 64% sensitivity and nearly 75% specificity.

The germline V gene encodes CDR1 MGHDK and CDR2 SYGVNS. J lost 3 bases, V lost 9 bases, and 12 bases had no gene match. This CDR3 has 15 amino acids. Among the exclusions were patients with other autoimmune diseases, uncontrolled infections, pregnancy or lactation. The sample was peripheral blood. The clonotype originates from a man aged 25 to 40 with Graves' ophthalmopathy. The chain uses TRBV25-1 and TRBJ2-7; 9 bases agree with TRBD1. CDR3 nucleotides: TGTGCCAGTCAAGAGGGGGGGACAGGGAACTACGAGCAGTACTTC. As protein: CASQEGGTGNYEQYF.